Below are 5 T cell receptor beta chains sequenced from a single sample in a study of T cell clonality in common variable immunodeficiency. Study findings and constraints: Common variable immunodeficiency TCR beta sequences reportedly had fewer deletions and N-nucleotide insertions.

No cognate antigen is known for these TCRs. The protocol was immunoSEQ multiplex PCR, while the TCRdb copy is restricted to in-frame clones and leaves out a portion. The counts give 25,000 to 30,000 clones, none of them seen only once; 3% to 5% is held by the top ten. Source material: peripheral blood mononuclear cells. The receptors shown here come from a human donor with common variable immunodeficiency.

This clone rates as medium-sized. The missing CDR3 end, 3 residues past where the read stops, is filled in from the germline J gene. The chain uses TRBV20-1 and TRBJ1-1; 7 bases line up with TRBD1. Trimming removed 0 bases from V and 0 bases from J; junction bases left unmatched: 13. Germline CDR1 reads DFQATT; CDR2 reads SNEGSKA (reference sequence). CDR3 length: 18 residues. The DNA read from the CDR3 is TGCAGTGCTAGAGATAAGGGCAGGGTACAGGGGTTGAACACTGAA. Protein: CSARDKGRVQGLNTE. The CDR3 in full is CSARDKGRVQGLNTEAFF.

This clone was detected a few times. The sequenced fragment ends 3 residues before the CDR3 boundary, so the rest is inferred from the germline J gene. This chain connects TRBV2 to TRBJ1-2; 7 nucleotides align to TRBD1. The length of the CDR3 is 14 residues. CDR1 and CDR2 from the germline V gene are SNHLY and FYNNEI. With V trimmed by 8 bases and J by 0 bases, 6 bases remained unmatched. The CDR3 protein is CASLKDRANYGYTF. CDR3 DNA (partial): TGTGCCAGCCTTAAAGACAGGGCTAACTATGGC. Full variable domain (remainder filled in from reference TRBV2 and TRBJ1-2): EPEVTQTPSHQVTQMGQEVILRCVPISNHLYFYWYRQILGQKVEFLVSFYNNEISEKSEIFDDQFSVERPDGSNFTLKIRSTKLEDSAMYFCASLKDRANYGYTFGSGTRLTVV.

This clone was seen repeatedly, ten times or more. The observed sequence ends 3 residues before the CDR3 terminus, with the missing tail filled in from the germline J gene. This chain links TRBV15 with TRBJ1-2; a weak D match, TRBD1 (6 bases). Germline V gene data show CDR1 as LNHNV and CDR2 as YYDKDF (reference sequence). Trimming cost V 1 base and J 6 bases, with 27 bases left between them. The CDR3 is 19 amino acids. The CDR3 DNA, read in part, is TGTGCCACCAGCAGAGGCTTTTTAACAGGGCCCCCCACCGTGAATGGC. This sequence encodes CATSRGFLTGPPTVNG. The entire CDR3 reads CATSRGFLTGPPTVNGYTF.

Comments on this clone: With the read ending 3 residues before the CDR3 end, the germline J gene is used to fill in that end. The chain uses TRBV20-1 and TRBJ2-7; 12 bases agree with TRBD2. V lost 4 bases, J lost 2 bases, and 6 bases stayed unmatched. CDR1 DFQATT and CDR2 SNEGSKA come from the germline V gene (reference sequence). The CDR3 is 15 residues long. The CDR3 bases that were read are TGCAGTGCTAAGAAGACTAGCGGGAGTACCTACGAG. Translation: CSAKKTSGSTYE. The CDR3 in its entirety is CSAKKTSGSTYEQYF.

The table lists this clone with a few counts. The read is 3 residues too short to cover the CDR3 end, so that end is filled in from the germline J gene. The gene calls are TRBV2 and TRBJ1-5, with 8 positions matching TRBD1. V gave up 8 bases and J gave up 3 bases; unmatched junction bases: 15. Germline loops: CDR1 SNHLY, CDR2 FYNNEI. The CDR3 length is 17 residues. The DNA read from the CDR3 is TGTGCCAGCCGGGACAGGAGTATTCCCCCCGACAATCAGCCC. It encodes CASRDRSIPPDNQP. The whole CDR3 protein is CASRDRSIPPDNQPQHF. The whole variable domain, filled in from reference TRBV2 and TRBJ1-5, reads EPEVTQTPSHQVTQMGQEVILRCVPISNHLYFYWYRQILGQKVEFLVSFYNNEISEKSEIFDDQFSVERPDGSNFTLKIRSTKLEDSAMYFCASRDRSIPPDNQPQHFGDGTRLSIL.